Each of the 26 T cell receptor beta chains below was sequenced from the same sample in a study of identical twins. TCRdb recomputed calls from the 5' RACE reads with MiXCR, one row per CDR3 protein. The repertoire holds roughly 250,000 distinct CDR3 sequences, with over 12% as singletons. The sequenced sample was memory (CD45RO+) T cells sorted from blood. Receptors originate from a woman aged 18 to 35 in good health.

The V call is TRBV20-1, the J call TRBJ2-7, with 12 bases matching TRBD2. This CDR3 spans 14 amino acids. Losses at the gene ends were 6 bases for V and 0 bases for J; bases not matched to a gene: 3. The germline V gene has CDR1 DFQATT and CDR2 SNEGSKA (reference sequence). The CDR3 spells CSAGTSGLSYEQYF. The CDR3 coding sequence is TGCAGTGCGGGGACTAGCGGGCTCTCCTACGAGCAGTACTTC.

This clonotype was recorded at least ten times. The chain has TRBV6-2 or TRBV6-3 and TRBJ2-6, with 7 bases fitting TRBD2. CDR1 and CDR2 from the germline V gene are MNHEY and SVGEGT. V lost 4 bases and J lost 0; bases outside the gene matches: 3. The CDR3 consists of 16 residues. CDR3 amino acids: CASSLRGSSGANVLTF. The CDR3, as DNA: TGTGCCAGCAGTTTACGCGGGAGCTCTGGGGCCAACGTCCTGACTTTC.

This clonotype turned up a few times. The rearrangement links TRBV29-1 to TRBJ1-1, with a possible D match to TRBD1 (5 bases). V was pared by 5 bases and J by 4 bases, with 26 bases between. The germline V gene has CDR1 SQVTM and CDR2 ANQGSEA. The CDR3 is 17 amino acids. The CDR3 DNA follows: TGCAGCGTTCGGCAGCTTTGGACACATCAGGATAGCACTGAAGCTTTCTTT. It codes for CSVRQLWTHQDSTEAFF. The whole variable domain, filled in from reference TRBV29-1 and TRBJ1-1, reads SAVISQKPSRDICQRGTSLTIQCQVDSQVTMMFWYRQQPGQSLTLIATANQGSEATYESGFVIDKFPISRPNLTFSTLTVSNMSPEDSSIYLCSVRQLWTHQDSTEAFFGQGTRLTVV.

The sample holds a few counts of this clonotype. The gene calls are TRBV6-5 and TRBJ2-7; D unresolved. Germline lookup yields CDR1 MNHEY and CDR2 SVGAGI. Trimming took 2 bases from V and 5 from J, leaving 10 bases between them. CDR3 length: 13 amino acids. The CDR3 nucleotides are TGTGCCAGCAGTTACAGCGATTATGACGAGCAGTACTTC. Translation gives CASSYSDYDEQYF.

V gene TRBV9 combines with J gene TRBJ2-7, with D perhaps TRBD2 (7 bases). The CDR3 contains 15 residues. V lost 0 bases and J 6 bases, leaving 16 bases between the germline ends. Germline CDR1 is SGDLS and CDR2 is YYNGEE. The CDR3 nucleotides read TGTGCCAGCAGCGTAGCTACGGGGGGCTCTGGCGAGCAGTACTTC. As protein: CASSVATGGSGEQYF.

Details on this clonotype: Germline and junction disagree at one end, which may indicate a read error. This chain uses TRBV3-1 with TRBJ2-7; the match to TRBD1 covers 7 bases. CDR1 is LGHDT, CDR2 YNNKEL, per germline (reference sequence). This CDR3 spans 12 amino acids. The CDR3 nucleotides read TGTGCCAGCAGCCAAGATATGGGAGACAGGGACTTC. Translation gives CASSQDMGDRDF.

This clonotype appeared a few times. The chain joins TRBV6-1 to TRBJ2-7; 8 nucleotides match TRBD1. From germline, CDR1 is MNHNS and CDR2 SASEGT. There are 15 residues in the CDR3. The V gene end was trimmed by 6 bases and the J gene end by 6 bases; junction bases not matched to a gene: 13. The CDR3 nucleotides are TGTGCCAGCAGGGACACCGGGACAGGAACCTTCGAGCAGTACTTC. Amino acids: CASRDTGTGTFEQYF.

This clonotype was recorded many times. The rearrangement joins TRBV20-1 to TRBJ2-7; 7 nucleotides align to TRBD2. Per the germline V gene, CDR1 is DFQATT and CDR2 is SNEGSKA (reference sequence). CDR3 size: 15 residues. V was pared by 0 bases and J by 1 base, with 6 bases of the junction left unmatched. CDR3 sequence (DNA): TGCAGTGCTAGAGATATGAGGGAGGGATCCTACGAGCAGTACTTC. Protein sequence: CSARDMREGSYEQYF.

This chain joins TRBV11-2 and TRBJ2-1; D may correspond to TRBD1 or TRBD2 (5 bases each). Looked up from germline, CDR1 is SGHAT and CDR2 is FQNNGV. V shed 6 bases and J shed 3 bases, with 18 bases lying between them. The CDR3 extends over 16 amino acids. In DNA form, the CDR3 reads TGTGCCAGCAGTCTCACTGGGGGTAGCGACTACAATGAGCAGTTCTTC. It encodes CASSLTGGSDYNEQFF.

The gene calls are TRBV7-9 and TRBJ2-5; D is ambiguous. Trimming left V 2 bases short and J 4 bases short, with 8 bases between. The CDR3 length is 13 residues. Germline values: CDR1 SEHNR, CDR2 FQNEAQ (reference sequence). The CDR3, as DNA: TGTGCCAGCAGCTTAACCGTGGGAGAGACCCAGTACTTC. Encoded protein: CASSLTVGETQYF.

The V and J genes are TRBV7-2 and TRBJ2-1, with TRBD2 as a possible D gene (6 bases). V dropped 7 bases and J dropped 2 bases, with 12 bases sitting between them. The CDR3 is 14 residues long. Germline assignment: CDR1 SGHTA and CDR2 FQGNSA. CDR3 loop: CASTAGLAYNEQFF. CDR3 DNA: TGTGCCAGCACTGCGGGATTGGCCTACAATGAGCAGTTCTTC.

This rearrangement joins TRBV13 to TRBJ2-3; the D gene is possibly TRBD1 (5 bases). The CDR3 has 16 amino acids. Between the trimmed V and J ends, which lost 5 bases and 2 bases, there was a span of 17 bases. CDR1 and CDR2 from the germline V gene are PRHDT and FYEKMQ (reference sequence). In DNA, the CDR3 is TGTGCCAGCAGCCTGGGAACAGGCACCAACACAGATACGCAGTATTTT. It yields the protein CASSLGTGTNTDTQYF.

Only a few counts were recorded for this clonotype. The chain links TRBV19 to TRBJ1-1; D might be TRBD1 (5 bases). CDR3 length equals 15 residues. The V gene's germline CDR1 is LNHDA and CDR2 SQIVND (reference sequence). V was shortened by 7 bases and J by 4 bases, with 19 bases between the two germline ends. The CDR3 protein is CASTLEPGGVTEAFF. As DNA, the CDR3 is TGTGCCAGTACCTTGGAGCCGGGGGGGGTCACTGAAGCTTTCTTT.

This clonotype was detected ten times or more. This chain links TRBV6-5 with TRBJ2-7; 7 positions agree with TRBD2. Germline-derived CDR1 and CDR2 are MNHEY and SVGAGI. V gave up 0 bases and J gave up 2 bases; unmatched junction bases: 1. The CDR3 extends over 14 amino acids. The CDR3 is CASSYSGRAYEQYF. DNA of the CDR3: TGTGCCAGCAGTTACTCGGGGAGGGCCTACGAGCAGTACTTC.

The sample holds a few counts of this clonotype. The chain combines TRBV5-1 with TRBJ2-5; 7 positions agree with TRBD2. CDR1 SGHRS and CDR2 YFSETQ come from the germline V gene. The CDR3 length is 17 residues. V trimming: 4 bases; J trimming: 4 bases; junction bases outside the gene matches: 16. The CDR3 region has the DNA TGCGCCAGCAGCCCTACGAGGGCTAGCGGCATTGGAGAGACCCAGTACTTC. Translation gives CASSPTRASGIGETQYF.

The V gene is TRBV5-5, the J gene TRBJ2-1, with 7 bases lining up with TRBD1. This CDR3 has 13 amino acids. Losses at the gene ends were 2 bases for V and 5 bases for J; bases not matched to a gene: 1. Germline CDR1 is SGHKS and CDR2 is YYEKEE (reference sequence). The CDR3 DNA reads TGTGCCAGCAGCTTAACAGGGGACAATGAGCAGTTCTTC. It codes for CASSLTGDNEQFF.

CDR3 protein: CSAEGQGAASYTF. The CDR3 DNA sequence: TGCAGTGCGGAAGGACAGGGGGCGGCGAGCTACACCTTC. The chain carries TRBV20-1 and TRBJ1-2, with 11 nucleotides matching TRBD1. V was pared by 6 bases and J by 9 bases, with 9 bases of the junction left unmatched. The CDR3 extends over 13 amino acids. The germline V gene encodes CDR1 DFQATT and CDR2 SNEGSKA (reference sequence).

This clonotype has more than one count but fewer than ten. The DNA for the CDR3 is TGCAGTGCAGGGGAGCGGGGGGATAGCGGGGAGCTGTTTTTT. This sequence encodes CSAGERGDSGELFF. The chain recombines TRBV20-1 with TRBJ2-2; 9 bases align to TRBD2. CDR1 DFQATT and CDR2 SNEGSKA come from the germline V gene (reference sequence). The V and J ends lost 6 bases and 7 bases, in that order; junction bases with no gene match: 9. The CDR3 is 14 amino acids.

This clonotype has more than one count but fewer than ten. The V call is TRBV5-8, the J call TRBJ2-7, with 12 bases matching TRBD2. Germline values: CDR1 SGHTS, CDR2 YDEGEE. The CDR3 loop spans 16 amino acids. Trimming at V came to 4 bases and at J to 6 bases, leaving 11 bases not matched to a gene. CDR3 bases: TGTGCCAGCAGCCTAACTAGCGGGGGGTTCAACTCCGAGCAGTACTTC. Residues: CASSLTSGGFNSEQYF. The whole variable domain, filled in from reference TRBV5-8 and TRBJ2-7, reads EAGVTQSPTHLIKTRGQQATLRCSPISGHTSVYWYQQALGLGLQFLLWYDEGEERNRGNFPPRFSGRQFPNYSSELNVNALELEDSALYLCASSLTSGGFNSEQYFGPGTRLTVT.

This clonotype appeared many times. V usage is TRBV11-2 and J usage is TRBJ2-3; D is unclear. Germline assignment: CDR1 SGHAT and CDR2 FQNNGV. The CDR3 is 17 residues long. Trimming removed 0 bases from V and 0 bases from J, with 13 bases in between. The CDR3 loop is CASSLDRWIASTDTQYF. CDR3 DNA: TGTGCCAGCAGCTTAGATCGGTGGATCGCTAGCACAGATACGCAGTATTTT.

This clonotype was counted between two and nine times. The rearrangement uses TRBV20-1 and TRBJ2-7, with 12 bases lining up with TRBD2. The junction had 11 bases not matched to a gene; V was cut back by 3 bases and J by 2 bases. In germline, CDR1 is DFQATT, CDR2 SNEGSKA (reference sequence). The CDR3 consists of 17 residues. In DNA form, the CDR3 reads TGCAGTGCTAGCTCACTAGCGGGAGGACCATACACCTACGAGCAGTACTTC. Amino acid sequence: CSASSLAGGPYTYEQYF.

CDR3 coding DNA: TGCAGTGCTAGAGATTGGCAGGGAAACAATGAGCAGTTCTTC. Protein: CSARDWQGNNEQFF. The gene calls are TRBV20-1 and TRBJ2-1; possible D gene TRBD1, 5 bases. The CDR3 spans 14 residues. The V gene lost 0 bases and the J gene lost 5 bases, with 11 bases spanning the gap. Germline loops: CDR1 DFQATT, CDR2 SNEGSKA (reference sequence).

This clonotype was counted a few times. The chain is built from TRBV12-3 or TRBV12-4 and TRBJ2-7; the match to TRBD2 covers 12 bases. The J segment lost 4 bases and the V segment lost 0 bases, leaving 7 bases of the junction unmatched. This CDR3 contains 17 residues. For the CDR3, the DNA is TGTGCCAGCAGTTTAGCGCTGTCTAGCGGGAGGGGGTACGAGCAGTACTTC. This codes for CASSLALSSGRGYEQYF.

This clonotype was observed many times. The chain links TRBV6-5 to TRBJ2-7; tentatively, D is TRBD1 or TRBD2 (6 bases each). CDR3 length equals 16 residues. Trimming pared 0 bases from V and 6 bases from J, leaving 18 bases between. The V gene's germline CDR1 is MNHEY and CDR2 SVGAGI. CDR3 loop: CASSYSISRSGAEQYF. CDR3 DNA sequence: TGTGCCAGCAGTTACTCGATTTCTCGATCGGGGGCCGAGCAGTACTTC.

This clonotype has more than one count but fewer than ten. The rearrangement links TRBV12-3 or TRBV12-4 to TRBJ2-2; D remains unclear. Trimming stripped 2 bases from V and 7 bases from J, with 5 bases between. The CDR3 totals 12 residues. Here the CDR3 reads CASSLIDGELFF. The CDR3 region has the DNA TGTGCCAGCAGTTTAATAGACGGGGAGCTGTTTTTT.

In its sample, this clonotype was seen many times. The chain carries TRBV7-7 and TRBJ2-1; D is ambiguous. V lost 1 base and J lost 4, with 5 bases in between. This CDR3 has 13 residues. The germline V gene encodes CDR1 SSHAT and CDR2 FNYEAQ (reference sequence). CDR3 DNA sequence: TGTGCCAGCAGCTTAGAGCAGTACAATGAGCAGTTCTTC. The encoded protein is CASSLEQYNEQFF.